This T cell receptor (beta chain) was identified in a study of blood T cell repertoires in COVID-19. In the study overall: In each case, the material was cDNA or gDNA derived from T cells, B-cell-depleted T cells, or PBMCs.

This clone was observed a single time. Measured with immunoSEQ multiplex PCR; TCRdb has only the in-frame clones, and not every one. The sample holds 150,000 to 200,000 clones, roughly 90% seen once. Participants had their cohort set by participant-reported clinical history. V lost 1 base and J lost 0, with 15 bases in between. The length of the CDR3 is 17 residues. Germline V lookup: CDR1 LGHNA, CDR2 YSLEER. The sample was PBMCs or T cells enriched from blood (not recorded which). The chain combines TRBV4-3 with TRBJ1-1, with D perhaps matching TRBD1 (6 bases). The source of this sequence is a woman between 18 and 30 years old who had recovered from COVID-19. The CDR3 loop is CASSQGAGGTLNTEAFF. CDR3 nucleotides: TGCGCCAGCAGCCAAGGTGCGGGGGGCACCTTGAACACTGAAGCTTTCTTT.